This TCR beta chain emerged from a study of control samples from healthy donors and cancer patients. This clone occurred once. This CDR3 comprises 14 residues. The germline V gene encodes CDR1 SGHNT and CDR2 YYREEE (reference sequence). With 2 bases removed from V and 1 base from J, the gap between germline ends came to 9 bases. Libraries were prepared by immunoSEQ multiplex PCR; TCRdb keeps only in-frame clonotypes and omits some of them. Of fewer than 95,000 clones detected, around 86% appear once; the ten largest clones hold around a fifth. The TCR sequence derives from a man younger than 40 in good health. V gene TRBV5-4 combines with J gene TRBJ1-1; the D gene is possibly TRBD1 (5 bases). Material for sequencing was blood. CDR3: CASSFDSSNTEAFF. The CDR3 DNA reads TGTGCCAGCAGCTTTGACAGCTCGAACACTGAAGCTTTCTTT.